What follows are 29 T cell receptor beta chains derived from one specimen sequenced in a study of cytomegalovirus exposure and HLA in healthy donors. With 60 Vbeta and 13 Jbeta primers, the PCR was carried out. The assay was immunoSEQ multiplex PCR, and TCRdb's table has in-frame clones only and misses some. The sample shows 85,000 to 100,000 clones, around three quarters of them seen only once. What was sequenced was PBMCs. Receptor source: a male donor in good health and CMV-seropositive.

This clone is a singleton in its sample. The CDR3 coding sequence is TGCAGCTCTAGACTAGCGGGGGGGCCGGGGGAGCTGTTTTTT. As protein: CSSRLAGGPGELFF. The rearrangement uses TRBV29-1 and TRBJ2-2; TRBD2 matches at 14 bases. CDR1 and CDR2 (germline): SQVTM, ANQGSEA. The CDR3 spans 14 residues. Trimming took 8 bases from V and 8 from J; bases not matched to a gene: 7.

The CDR3 DNA reads TGTGCCAGCTCCCCAAGACAGGGGAGCACTGAAGCTTTCTTT. Amino acid sequence: CASSPRQGSTEAFF. V gene TRBV18 combines with J gene TRBJ1-1; 8 bases line up with TRBD1. Germline assignment: CDR1 KGHSH and CDR2 LQKENI. The CDR3 loop spans 14 amino acids. J was trimmed by 4 bases and V by 6 bases; bases with no gene match: 7. Filled out from reference TRBV18 and TRBJ1-1, the complete variable domain reads NAGVMQNPRHLVRRRGQEARLRCSPMKGHSHVYWYRQLPEEGLKFMVYLQKENIIDESGMPKERFSAEFPKEGPSILRIQQVVRGDSAAYFCASSPRQGSTEAFFGQGTRLTVV.

The V call is TRBV6-6, the J call TRBJ2-7; 8 bases match TRBD1. CDR3 length: 12 amino acids. J lost 6 bases, V lost 5 bases, and 3 bases had no gene match. The V gene's germline CDR1 is MNHNY and CDR2 SVGAGI (reference sequence). CDR3: CASSLTGVEQYF. The CDR3 nucleotides read TGTGCCAGCAGTCTGACAGGGGTCGAGCAGTACTTC.

The chain combines TRBV7-9 with TRBJ2-1; the D is unclear. V lost 3 bases and J lost 5, with 11 bases in between. CDR3 length equals 14 residues. Germline values: CDR1 SEHNR, CDR2 FQNEAQ (reference sequence). CDR3 in DNA: TGTGCCAGCAGCTTCGAACAGACCCACAATGAGCAGTTCTTC. It translates to CASSFEQTHNEQFF.

The V gene is TRBV5-5, the J gene TRBJ1-5; D is ambiguous. There are 17 residues in the CDR3. Looked up from germline, CDR1 is SGHKS and CDR2 is YYEKEE (reference sequence). V was trimmed by 3 bases and J by 0 bases, leaving 16 bases between them. The CDR3 protein is CASSSGPVLYSNQPQHF. The CDR3 DNA sequence: TGTGCCAGCAGCTCTGGGCCCGTCCTGTATAGCAATCAGCCCCAGCATTTT.

The rearrangement links TRBV7-2 to TRBJ1-1; 9 bases fit TRBD1. CDR1 is SGHTA and CDR2 is FQGNSA in the germline V gene. The trim removed 5 bases at V and 5 bases at J, leaving 6 bases unmatched. The CDR3 is 14 residues long. The CDR3 region is CASSQGQGKTEAFF. The CDR3 coding sequence is TGTGCCAGCAGCCAGGGACAGGGCAAAACTGAAGCTTTCTTT. The whole variable domain, remainder taken from reference TRBV7-2 and TRBJ1-1, is GAGVSQSPSNKVTEKGKDVELRCDPISGHTALYWYRQSLGQGLEFLIYFQGNSAPDKSGLPSDRFSAERTGGSVSTLTIQRTQQEDSAVYLCASSQGQGKTEAFFGQGTRLTVV.

Concerning this clone: One end of the junction varies from germline; a read error may be responsible. The chain recombines TRBV29-1 with TRBJ2-5; D is possibly TRBD2 (6 bases). The CDR3 is made up of 12 amino acids. Germline CDR1 is SQVTM and CDR2 is ANQGSEA. CDR3 loop: CGVGGRRETQYF. The CDR3 DNA sequence: TGCGGCGTGGGGGGTCGAAGAGAGACCCAGTACTTC.

The CDR3 loop is CASSTPDRDQPQHF. DNA for the CDR3: TGTGCCAGCTCAACCCCGGACAGGGATCAGCCCCAGCATTTT. V gene TRBV18 combines with J gene TRBJ1-5; TRBD1 agrees at 8 bases. Trimming took 5 bases from V and 5 from J; bases not matched to a gene: 5. Germline V CDR1 and CDR2: KGHSH, LQKENI. The CDR3 is made up of 14 amino acids.

The chain recombines TRBV7-9 with TRBJ1-1; 7 positions match TRBD1. CDR3 length equals 15 residues. Per germline, CDR1 SEHNR and CDR2 FQNEAQ (reference sequence). V shed 1 base, J shed 5 bases, and the junction held 7 bases outside the gene matches. This chain's CDR3 is CASSLEGGLGTEAFF. The CDR3 coding sequence is TGTGCCAGCAGCTTAGAAGGGGGCTTGGGAACTGAAGCTTTCTTT.

The CDR3 region is CASSAGETSNQPQHF. For the CDR3, the DNA is TGTGCCAGCAGCGCAGGGGAAACGAGCAATCAGCCCCAGCATTTT. The rearrangement joins TRBV7-9 to TRBJ1-5; D may be TRBD1 (6 bases). Deletions cut 5 bases from V and 1 base from J, with 12 bases between. This CDR3 spans 15 amino acids. Germline assignment: CDR1 SEHNR and CDR2 FQNEAQ (reference sequence).

V is TRBV30 and J is TRBJ1-3; TRBD1 matches at 8 bases. The CDR3 length is 16 residues. V trimming: 3 bases; J trimming: 0 bases; junction bases outside the gene matches: 7. Germline-derived CDR1 and CDR2 are GTSNPN and SVGIG (reference sequence). The chain's CDR3 is CAWRKDRGLSGNTIYF. The CDR3 bases are TGTGCCTGGAGAAAAGACAGGGGTCTCTCTGGAAACACCATATATTTT.

This chain joins TRBV10-3 and TRBJ2-7, with 8 bases lining up with TRBD1. The CDR3 covers 15 residues. Germline assignment: CDR1 ENHRY and CDR2 SYGVKD. V dropped 2 bases and J dropped 5; count of bases not matched to a gene: 8. CDR3 in amino acids: CAISEPQGALNEQYF. CDR3 bases: TGTGCCATCAGTGAGCCCCAGGGGGCGCTAAACGAGCAGTACTTC.

V and J are TRBV9 and TRBJ1-1; D is perhaps TRBD1 (5 bases). The CDR3 is 14 amino acids. Deletions cut 2 bases from V and 2 bases from J, with 10 bases between. Germline V gene lookup returns CDR1 SGDLS and CDR2 YYNGEE. The CDR3: CASSVRVDNTEAFF. In DNA form, the CDR3 reads TGTGCCAGCAGCGTCAGGGTAGATAACACTGAAGCTTTCTTT.

The genes are TRBV30 and TRBJ1-1; D possibly corresponds to TRBD1 (5 bases). The CDR3 sequence is 15 residues long. Germline-derived CDR1 and CDR2 are GTSNPN and SVGIG (reference sequence). V shed 0 bases and J shed 4 bases, with 15 bases lying between them. CDR3 nucleotide sequence: TGTGCCTGGAGTGTACTTGGGCAGGGTGGCACTGAAGCTTTCTTT. This codes for CAWSVLGQGGTEAFF.

The rearrangement uses TRBV2 and TRBJ2-2, with D possibly being TRBD1 (5 bases). The CDR3 runs to 13 residues. The V gene lost 2 bases and the J gene lost 9 bases, with 10 bases spanning the gap. Germline V gene data show CDR1 as SNHLY and CDR2 as FYNNEI. CDR3 amino acids: CASSEPQGRELFF. As DNA, the CDR3 is TGTGCCAGCAGTGAACCTCAGGGAAGGGAGCTGTTTTTT.

The count of this clone is one. The V and J genes are TRBV5-3 and TRBJ1-5, with 7 bases aligning to TRBD1. TRBV5-3 is an ORF, with its function uncertain. This CDR3 contains 15 residues. The ends lost 4 bases at V and 6 bases at J; junction bases unmatched: 10. This chain's CDR3 is CARSRDGTDGQPQHF. In DNA, the CDR3 is TGTGCCAGAAGCCGCGACGGGACAGACGGTCAGCCCCAGCATTTT.

This clone came up a few times. This chain connects TRBV6-6 to TRBJ1-5; a weak D match, TRBD1 (6 bases). The CDR3 loop spans 15 amino acids. The V gene's germline CDR1 is MNHNY and CDR2 SVGAGI (reference sequence). Trimming shortened V by 2 bases and J by 7 bases, and 15 bases separated the two germline ends. The CDR3 sequence: CASSYGGLSYQPQHF. The CDR3 DNA sequence: TGTGCCAGCAGTTACGGGGGCCTATCCTACCAGCCCCAGCATTTT.

This rearrangement joins TRBV6-5 to TRBJ1-3; the D is unclear. The germline V gene has CDR1 MNHEY and CDR2 SVGAGI. The CDR3 is 15 residues long. Trimming took 2 bases from V and 4 from J, leaving 12 bases between them. CDR3 bases: TGTGCCAGCAGTTACGTAGCGCCTGGCGGAAACACCATATATTTT. This sequence encodes CASSYVAPGGNTIYF.

The chain joins TRBV7-2 to TRBJ2-1; D might be TRBD1 (6 bases). The CDR3 consists of 15 residues. The germline V and J ends were trimmed by 2 bases and 4 bases, with 12 bases remaining between them. CDR1 is SGHTA, CDR2 FQGNSA, per germline. CDR3 sequence: CASSLTGHLYNEQFF. CDR3 nucleotide sequence: TGTGCCAGCAGCTTAACGGGACACTTATACAATGAGCAGTTCTTC.

The chain carries TRBV5-5 and TRBJ2-7; the match to TRBD1 covers 7 bases. There are 15 residues in the CDR3. Germline V gives CDR1 SGHKS, CDR2 YYEKEE (reference sequence). With 0 bases clipped from V and 3 bases from J, the junction kept 6 bases outside the gene matches. CDR3: CASSLAETGDYEQYF. In DNA form, the CDR3 reads TGTGCCAGCAGCTTGGCCGAAACAGGGGACTACGAGCAGTACTTC.

The chain has TRBV16 and TRBJ1-1, with D hard to call. The CDR3 has 13 residues. V lost 0 bases and J lost 5, with 7 bases in between. Germline V gives CDR1 KGHSY, CDR2 FQNENV. The CDR3 protein is CASSQSGVTEAFF. In DNA form, the CDR3 reads TGTGCCAGCAGCCAATCAGGAGTGACTGAAGCTTTCTTT.

Worth noting for this clone: Additional DNA sequences in this sample encode the identical CDR3. The V call is TRBV6-5, the J call TRBJ1-1, with D hard to call. The germline gives CDR1 MNHEY, CDR2 SVGAGI. Trimming pared 2 bases from V and 4 bases from J, leaving 8 bases between. CDR3 length: 13 residues. The CDR3 region is CASSYRGSTEAFF. In DNA form, the CDR3 reads TGTGCCAGCAGTTACCGGGGAAGCACTGAAGCTTTCTTT.

In DNA, the CDR3 is TGTGCCAGCTCACCCGGGACATCTCGGCCCTATGGCTACACCTTC. Its protein product is CASSPGTSRPYGYTF. The V gene is TRBV18, the J gene TRBJ1-2; perhaps TRBD1 as D (6 bases). Between the trimmed V and J ends, which lost 3 bases and 4 bases, there was a span of 15 bases. This CDR3 has 15 amino acids. In germline, CDR1 is KGHSH, CDR2 LQKENI.

V gene TRBV30 combines with J gene TRBJ2-2, with 11 bases aligning to TRBD1. V was clipped by 0 bases and J by 14 bases; unmatched bases: 11. The CDR3 has 15 amino acids. In germline, CDR1 is GTSNPN, CDR2 SVGIG (reference sequence). CDR3 protein: CAWSVGTGGSDHLFF. The CDR3 nucleotides are TGTGCCTGGAGTGTAGGGACAGGGGGTTCGGACCACCTGTTTTTT.

The chain couples TRBV6-5 to TRBJ1-1, with D possibly being TRBD1 (5 bases). Trimming cost V 6 bases and J 1 base, with 12 bases left between them. The CDR3 is 14 residues long. Germline CDR1 and CDR2: MNHEY and SVGAGI. The CDR3 sequence is CASRMGLKNTEAFF. The DNA of the CDR3 is TGTGCCAGCAGGATGGGACTGAAGAACACTGAAGCTTTCTTT.

The chain recombines TRBV4-1 with TRBJ2-7, with 8 nucleotides matching TRBD2. CDR3 length: 16 amino acids. The germline V gene has CDR1 MGHRA and CDR2 YSYEKL. With V trimmed by 1 base and J by 0 bases, 5 bases remained unmatched. CDR3 coding DNA: TGCGCCAGCAGCCAAGCAAGCGGGGGCCACTCCTACGAGCAGTACTTC. Protein sequence: CASSQASGGHSYEQYF.

The V and J genes are TRBV7-8 and TRBJ1-4; 10 bases agree with TRBD1. The germline V gene has CDR1 SGHVS and CDR2 FQNEAQ. J lost 5 bases, V lost 5 bases, and 8 bases had no gene match. This CDR3 is 16 amino acids long. CDR3 region: CASSLRDRGVNEKLFF. The CDR3 DNA is TGTGCCAGCAGCCTCCGGGACAGGGGAGTGAATGAAAAACTGTTTTTT.

V usage is TRBV11-1 and J usage is TRBJ2-7; tentatively, D is TRBD2 (6 bases). The CDR3 sequence is 14 residues long. Germline V gene lookup returns CDR1 SGHAT and CDR2 FQDESV (reference sequence). V gave up 3 bases and J gave up 2 bases, with 11 bases separating them. The CDR3 protein is CASSFGGLAYEQYF. CDR3 coding DNA: TGTGCCAGCAGCTTTGGGGGACTGGCCTACGAGCAGTACTTC. The full variable domain, rest sourced from reference TRBV11-1 and TRBJ2-7, is EAEVAQSPRYKITEKSQAVAFWCDPISGHATLYWYRQILGQGPELLVQFQDESVVDDSQLPKDRFSAERLKGVDSTLKIQPAELGDSAMYLCASSFGGLAYEQYFGPGTRLTVT.

The chain couples TRBV20-1 to TRBJ1-1; maybe TRBD1 (5 bases). V lost 4 bases, J lost 4 bases, and 7 bases lay in between. Germline V gives CDR1 DFQATT, CDR2 SNEGSKA (reference sequence). This CDR3 spans 11 amino acids. CDR3 DNA: TGCAGTGCTAAGGGGTCCACTGAAGCTTTCTTT. This translates into CSAKGSTEAFF.